The following is a TCR beta chain sequence with its context. This entry comes from a study of control samples from healthy donors and cancer patients. The CDR3 contains 14 residues. V shed 8 bases and J shed 1 base, with 14 bases lying between them. From germline, CDR1 is SGHVS and CDR2 FQNEAQ. Generated by immunoSEQ multiplex PCR, the TCRdb table keeps only in-frame clones and is missing some. The table records roughly 150,000 clones, roughly 88% of them present only once. The sequence derives from a man aged 18-30 years in good health. The chain couples TRBV7-8 to TRBJ1-1; possibly TRBD1 for D (5 bases). Sample: blood. CDR3 in amino acids: CASGQWGGNTEAFF. The CDR3 bases are TGTGCCAGCGGCCAATGGGGCGGGAACACTGAAGCTTTCTTT.